This TCR beta chain was sequenced for a study of CD8+ T cells in alopecia areata. Study-wide results and caveats: When scalp samples are sequenced, resident alphabeta T cells of normal skin are also captured. Higher clonality was seen in lesional scalp than in normal scalp, especially in alopecia totalis/universalis.

Concerning this clone itself: Its antigen is undetermined.

RNA extraction and reverse transcription yielded cDNA as sequencing template. TCRdb's table, derived via immunoSEQ multiplex PCR, lists solely in-frame clones and lacks some. The table has 90,000 to 150,000 clones, roughly two thirds seen once. It was from PBMCs that CD4+ and CD8+ T cells were sorted. The V segment lost 7 bases and the J segment 1 base; nucleotides outside the gene matches: 3. The CDR3 consists of 13 residues. Germline V CDR1 and CDR2: SQVTM, ANQGSEA. The rearrangement uses TRBV29-1 and TRBJ1-1; 10 nucleotides align to TRBD1. Sequencing was performed on CD4+ T cells sorted from blood. The clonotype originates from a human donor in good health. Here the CDR3 DNA reads TGCAGCGCTTGGGACAGGGGGAACACTGAAGCTTTCTTT. This translates into CSAWDRGNTEAFF.